The rows below give T cell receptor beta chains drawn from one sample of a study of beta chain features in type 1 diabetes. TCRdb's table, derived via immunoSEQ multiplex PCR, lists solely in-frame clones and lacks some. The repertoire has about 620,000 clones, roughly a sixth of them found once; the top ten carry 0.07% to 0.095%. Sequencing used naive CD4+ T cells from blood. The receptors stem from a man between 18 and 35 years old in good health. The CDR3 runs from the conserved cysteine through the conserved F or W. D genes are given only for firm matches. Clone size, where shown, is once, few, many, or a class for clones that have expanded.

D | J | V | size | CDR3 | DNA
TRBD1 | TRBJ2-1 | TRBV5-4 | NA | CASSLGTGLTSGQFF | TGTGCCAGCAGCCTGGGGACAGGGTTGACCTCAGGGCAGTTCTTC
NA | TRBJ1-5 | TRBV29-1 | NA | CSVDQGVGQPQHF | TGCAGCGTTGATCAAGGGGTTGGGCAGCCCCAGCATTTT
NA | TRBJ2-5 | TRBV12-2 | NA | CASRGETQYF | TGTGCAAGTCGCGGCGAGACCCAGTACTTC
TRBD1 | TRBJ2-6 | TRBV5-1 | NA | CASSLLQGAAGANVLTF | TGCGCCAGCAGCTTGCTTCAGGGGGCCGCTGGGGCCAACGTCCTGACTTTC
TRBD1 | TRBJ1-2 | TRBV5-6 | NA | CASSSTGGISNGYTF | TGTGCCAGCAGCTCCACAGGGGGCATTAGTAATGGCTACACCTTC
TRBD1 | TRBJ2-7 | TRBV10-3 | NA | CAISPGQGVYEQYF | TGTGCCATCAGTCCGGGACAGGGTGTGTACGAGCAGTACTTC
NA | TRBJ1-1 | TRBV5-4 | once | CASSLVGTMNTEAFF | TGTGCCAGCAGCTTAGTTGGGACAATGAACACTGAAGCTTTCTTT
NA | TRBJ2-1 | TRBV9 | few | CASSGSMSYNEQFF | TGTGCCAGCAGCGGGTCGATGAGTTACAATGAGCAGTTCTTC
NA | TRBJ1-2 | TRBV5-1 | NA | CASSFMGARVYGYTF | TGCGCCAGCAGCTTTATGGGGGCGCGAGTCTATGGCTACACCTTC
NA | TRBJ1-5 | TRBV4-1 | few | CASSLIAGGHRNQPQHF | TGCGCCAGCAGCCTGATTGCGGGGGGTCATCGCAATCAGCCCCAGCATTTT
TRBD1 | TRBJ1-1 | TRBV29-1 | few | CSVEQGWTEAFF | TGCAGCGTGGAACAGGGGTGGACTGAAGCTTTCTTT
NA | TRBJ2-7 | TRBV7-9 | NA | CASSFRERVGEQYF | TGTGCCAGCAGCTTCAGGGAGCGGGTGGGCGAGCAGTACTTC
NA | TRBJ1-6 | TRBV7-2 | once | CASGIGFKGSPLHF | TGTGCCAGCGGCATAGGGTTTAAAGGATCACCCCTCCACTTT
NA | TRBJ1-2 | TRBV7-2 | few | CASSSAYYGYTF | TGTGCCAGCAGCTCGGCCTACTATGGCTACACCTTC
TRBD1 | TRBJ2-7 | TRBV27 | NA | CASSQGEIGIRQYF | TGTGCCAGCAGTCAGGGGGAAATAGGAATTAGGCAGTACTTC
NA | TRBJ1-5 | TRBV7-6 | NA | CASSATTEPNQPQHF | TGTGCCAGCAGCGCCACGACAGAACCAAATCAGCCCCAGCATTTT
TRBD1 | TRBJ1-5 | TRBV5-1 | NA | CASSLGQGLGQPQHF | TGCGCCAGCAGCTTGGGACAGGGCCTGGGGCAGCCCCAGCATTTT